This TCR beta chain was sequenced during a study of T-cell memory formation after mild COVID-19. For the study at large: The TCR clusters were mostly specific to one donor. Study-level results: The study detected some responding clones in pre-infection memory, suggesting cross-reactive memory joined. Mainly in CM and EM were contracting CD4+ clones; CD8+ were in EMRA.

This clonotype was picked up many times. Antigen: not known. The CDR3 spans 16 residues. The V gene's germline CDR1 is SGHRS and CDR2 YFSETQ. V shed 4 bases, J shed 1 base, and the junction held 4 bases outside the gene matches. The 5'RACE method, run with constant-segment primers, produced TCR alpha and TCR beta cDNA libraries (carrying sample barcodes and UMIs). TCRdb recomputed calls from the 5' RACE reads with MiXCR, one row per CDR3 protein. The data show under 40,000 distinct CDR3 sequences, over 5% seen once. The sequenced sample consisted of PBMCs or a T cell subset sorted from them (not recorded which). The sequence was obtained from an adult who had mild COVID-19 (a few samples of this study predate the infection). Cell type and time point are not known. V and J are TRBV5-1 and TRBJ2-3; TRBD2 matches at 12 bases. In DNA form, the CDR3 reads TGCGCCAGCAGCATCACTAGCGGGGGGCGCACAGATACGCAGTATTTT. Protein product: CASSITSGGRTDTQYF.